This record concerns one TCR beta chain sequence. This sample was included in a study of preoperative IRX-2 immunotherapy in early breast cancer. Repertoires were generated with immunoSEQ multiplex PCR, while TCRdb's copy carries only in-frame clones and drops some. The sample carries approximately 34,000 clones, roughly 95% recorded once. The treatment denotes: preoperative locoregional IRX-2 cytokine immunotherapy. This phase Ib study tested locoregional IRX-2 cytokine immunotherapy given before surgery. The biological material was taken from a patient treated with IRX-2 immunotherapy. This clonotype was obtained from a human donor with breast cancer.

The CDR3 sequence is CASSLGVSYGYTF. The CDR3 bases are TGTGCCAGCAGTTTAGGGGTTTCCTATGGCTACACCTTC. The J gene is TRBJ1-2, the V gene TRBV28; the D is unclear. Germline lookup yields CDR1 MDHEN and CDR2 SYDVKM. The CDR3 runs 13 residues. V lost 2 bases to trimming and J lost 4 bases, with 8 bases between them.